The rows below give T cell receptor beta chains drawn from one sample of a study of shared clonotypes between healthy human individuals. Repertoires were generated with immunoSEQ multiplex PCR, while TCRdb's copy carries only in-frame clones and drops some. The sample carries 2 million to 2.5 million clones, 90% to 95% recorded once. Input material: naive CD4+ T cells sorted from blood. These receptor sequences come from a young man in good health. Both conserved end residues are part of each CDR3. D genes are given only for firm matches. Size tells how often a clone was seen (once, few, many) or the class of an expanded clone, and some rows leave it out.

-	TRBV6-1	TRBD1	TRBJ2-3	TGTGCCAGCAGTGATATGGGGACAGTGGCAAAAGATACGCAGTATTTT	CASSDMGTVAKDTQYF
-	TRBV7-2	-	TRBJ1-5	TGTGCCAGCAGCTTACCCCCCCCTCAGCCCCAGCATTTT	CASSLPPPQPQHF
-	TRBV5-1	TRBD2	TRBJ2-2	TGCGCCAGCAGCCAGAAAGCGGGAGGGGCGAACACCGGGGAGCTGTTTTTT	CASSQKAGGANTGELFF
once	TRBV6-5	-	TRBJ2-7	TGTGCCAGCACCTCCCGGCAGGCCGATTTCTACGAGCAGTACTTC	CASTSRQADFYEQYF
-	TRBV10-1	TRBD1	TRBJ2-1	TGCGCCAGCAGTGACAGAGGGGGACAGGGGACAATGAAGCAGTTCTTC	CASSDRGGQGTMKQFF
-	TRBV10-3	-	TRBJ2-7	TGTGCCACCGCGACCCTTAAGGACCGCTACGAGCAGTACTTC	CATATLKDRYEQYF
-	TRBV10-1	-	TRBJ2-2	TGCGCCAGTGCACACTCCACCGGGGAGCTGTTTTTT	CASAHSTGELFF
-	TRBV10-3	-	TRBJ2-1	TGTGCCATCAGCCGGGACCCTTACAATGAGCAGTTCTTC	CAISRDPYNEQFF
-	TRBV15	-	TRBJ2-2	TGTGCCACCAGCAGAGGGCCAGGGGATAACACCGGGGAGCTGTTTTTT	CATSRGPGDNTGELFF
-	TRBV27	TRBD1	TRBJ1-2	TGTGCCAGCAGTTTAAAAGGGACAGGGATGGGAGGCTACACCTTC	CASSLKGTGMGGYTF
-	TRBV15	-	TRBJ2-1	TGTGCCACCAGCAGAGAAACCGTAGCGGTTATATACAATGAGCAGTTCTTC	CATSRETVAVIYNEQFF
once	TRBV7-9	-	TRBJ2-5	TGTGCCAGCAGCTTAGATGGGCAGGCGGGAGAGACCCAGTACTTC	CASSLDGQAGETQYF
-	TRBV5-1	TRBD1	TRBJ2-1	TGCGCCAGCAGCCAGACAGGGTTCACCTCCTACAATGAGCAGTTCTTC	CASSQTGFTSYNEQFF
-	TRBV28	TRBD1	TRBJ1-1	TGTGCCAGCAGTTCCACAGGGGGGACTGAAGCTTTCTTT	CASSSTGGTEAFF
-	TRBV13	-	TRBJ2-1	TGTGCCAGCAGCTCCGGGAGGGGGCTGGGGAATGAGCAGTTCTTC	CASSSGRGLGNEQFF
-	TRBV29-1	TRBD2	TRBJ2-1	TGCAGCGTCGAACTAGCGGGAAGGTACAATGAGCAGTTCTTC	CSVELAGRYNEQFF
-	TRBV5-1	-	TRBJ2-7	TGCGCCAGCAGCTTGGGAGGGGCCGTTTCCTACGAGCAGTACTTC	CASSLGGAVSYEQYF
-	TRBV29-1	-	TRBJ2-7	TGCAGCGTTGGACAGGCCTCCTACGAGCAGTACTTC	CSVGQASYEQYF
once	TRBV12-5	TRBD1	TRBJ2-7	TGTGCTAGTGGTACGACACTAATCCAGGGGGCAAAATACTACGAGCAGTACTTC	CASGTTLIQGAKYYEQYF
-	TRBV11-3	TRBD2	TRBJ2-5	TGTGCCAGCAGCTTAGGTTACAGCGGGACGCAAGAGACCCAGTACTTC	CASSLGYSGTQETQYF
-	TRBV7-2	-	TRBJ2-2	TGTGCCAGCAGCTTTCCGACGACAACGAACACCGGGGAGCTGTTTTTT	CASSFPTTTNTGELFF
-	TRBV28	-	TRBJ1-2	TGTGCCAGCAGTTCACCAGGAGGGGACGATGGCTACACCTTC	CASSSPGGDDGYTF
-	TRBV19	-	TRBJ1-1	TGTGCCAGTATGACCCAGCCGAACACTGAAGCTTTCTTT	CASMTQPNTEAFF
-	TRBV7-7	-	TRBJ2-3	TGTGCTAGCAGCTCCGGTTCTGGCACAGATACGCAGTATTTT	CASSSGSGTDTQYF
-	TRBV5-5	-	TRBJ2-5	TGTGCCAGCAGCTTGACAGGGAGTGTGGAGACCCAGTACTTC	CASSLTGSVETQYF
-	TRBV7-2	TRBD2	TRBJ2-3	TGTGCCAGCAGCATCGGGACTAGCGGGAGGGCCGTCACAGATACGCAGTATTTT	CASSIGTSGRAVTDTQYF
-	TRBV5-1	-	TRBJ2-5	TGCGCCAGCAGCTCCGGGACGGTCCAAGAGACCCAGTACTTC	CASSSGTVQETQYF
-	TRBV28	-	TRBJ2-1	TGTGCCAGCATCGCCTTGGCTAGCGAGTGGAGGCAGTTCTTC	CASIALASEWRQFF
-	TRBV6-4	-	TRBJ1-2	TGTGCCAGCAGTGATGGACCGAACTATGGCTACACCTTC	CASSDGPNYGYTF
-	TRBV28	-	TRBJ2-3	TGTGCCACCGTTGACGGGGGGCGTTATACGCAGTATTTT	CATVDGGRYTQYF
once	TRBV10-3	-	TRBJ1-2	TGTGCCATCAGTGAAGAGGGGTATGGCTACACCTTC	CAISEEGYGYTF
-	TRBV18	-	TRBJ2-5	TGTGCCAGCTCACCCCTAGCGAGCAAAGAGACCCAGTACTTC	CASSPLASKETQYF
-	TRBV2	-	TRBJ1-1	TGTGCCAGCAGTGAAAAGAAGAGCCTCGCAGCTTTCTTT	CASSEKKSLAAFF
-	TRBV5-1	TRBD2	TRBJ2-3	TGCGCCAGCAGCACTGGGACTAGTGGCCCAGATACGCAGTATTTT	CASSTGTSGPDTQYF
-	TRBV29-1	-	TRBJ2-3	TGCAGCGTTGTCGGGGGCGAGAGCACAGATACGCAGTATTTT	CSVVGGESTDTQYF
-	TRBV10-3	-	TRBJ2-1	TGTGCCATCAGAGCTGATGACAATGAGCAGTTCTTC	CAIRADDNEQFF
once	TRBV11-2	TRBD2	TRBJ2-1	TGTGCCAGCAGCCCAGGACTAGCGGGGGGTGGCAATGAGCAGTTCTTC	CASSPGLAGGGNEQFF
-	TRBV5-1	-	TRBJ1-6	TGCGCCAGCAGCCCGGACGGTCAAACGGTCAATTCACCCCTCCACTTT	CASSPDGQTVNSPLHF
-	TRBV19	-	TRBJ1-2	TGTGCCAGTAGTACCGGATCGGGGGGCTACACCTTC	CASSTGSGGYTF
-	TRBV2	-	TRBJ1-6	TGTGCCAGCAGTGCCCGGGGGGCCGACAATTCACCCCTCCACTTT	CASSARGADNSPLHF
-	TRBV6-1	TRBD1	TRBJ2-7	TGTGCCAGCAGGAGACAGGGGTTTGGGTACGAGCAGTACTTC	CASRRQGFGYEQYF
-	TRBV2	TRBD1	TRBJ2-2	TGTGCCAGCACGGGACAGGGGCCCGGGGAGCTGTTTTTT	CASTGQGPGELFF
-	TRBV30	-	TRBJ1-4	TGTGCCTGGAGTATTAGGACTAATGAAAAACTGTTTTTT	CAWSIRTNEKLFF
-	TRBV18	-	TRBJ2-5	TGTGCCAGCTCACCCGCAGGGGTAACCGAGACCCAGTACTTC	CASSPAGVTETQYF
-	TRBV27	TRBD1	TRBJ2-7	TGTGCCAGCAGTTCCCACAGGGGGCCCTACGAGCAGTACTTC	CASSSHRGPYEQYF
-	TRBV5-4	-	TRBJ1-1	TGTGCCAGCAGCTTGGACGGGCAGGAGACTGAAGCTTTCTTT	CASSLDGQETEAFF
-	TRBV30	TRBD1	TRBJ1-2	TGTGCCCAACGACAGGGTGATAACTATGGCTACACCTTC	CAQRQGDNYGYTF
-	TRBV4-3	-	TRBJ1-1	TGCGCCAGCAGCCAAGGCCCTCGGGGCACTGAAGCTTTCTTT	CASSQGPRGTEAFF